The clone carrying this T cell receptor (beta chain) has a handful of counts. Its antigen is unknown. The sample is drawn from a study of identical twins. General study results and limits: The presence of invariant MAIT and iNKT cells could partly confound analyses of zero-insertion sequences.

The CDR3 is made up of 13 amino acids. Trimming stripped 3 bases from V and 1 base from J, with 9 bases between. From germline, CDR1 is SQVTM and CDR2 ANQGSEA. TCRdb reprocessed the 5' RACE reads via MiXCR and lists one record per CDR3 protein. This sample has approximately 620,000 distinct CDR3 sequences, with 8% to 9% found just once. The same data also went into a second study, on yellow fever vaccine responses in identical twins.

The specimen sequenced was PBMCs. The clonotype comes from a woman between 18 and 29 years old in good health. The V gene is TRBV29-1, the J gene TRBJ2-5; maybe TRBD2 (5 bases). The CDR3 region has the DNA TGCAGCGTTGACGGGGTGGGCCAAGAGACCCAGTACTTC. Residues: CSVDGVGQETQYF.